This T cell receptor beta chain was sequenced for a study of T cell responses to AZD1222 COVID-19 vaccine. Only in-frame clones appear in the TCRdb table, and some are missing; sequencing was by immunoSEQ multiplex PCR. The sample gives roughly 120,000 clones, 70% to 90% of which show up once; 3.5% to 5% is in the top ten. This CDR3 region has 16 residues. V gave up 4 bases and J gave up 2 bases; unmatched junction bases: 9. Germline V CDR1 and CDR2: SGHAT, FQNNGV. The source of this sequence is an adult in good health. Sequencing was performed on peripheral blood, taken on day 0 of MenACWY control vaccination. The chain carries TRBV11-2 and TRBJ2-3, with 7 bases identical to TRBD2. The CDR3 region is CASSSTSGGATDTQYF. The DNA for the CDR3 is TGTGCCAGCAGCTCCACGTCGGGGGGAGCCACAGATACGCAGTATTTT.